This entry lists 26 T cell receptor beta chains sequenced from one sample in a study of T cells in Graves' hyperthyroidism and ophthalmopathy. The CDR3 regions of TCR beta were amplified from RNA transcripts. With the HTBI primer set, the TCR CDR3 went through a first round of RT-PCR. In TCRdb, the multiplex PCR reads were re-called with MiXCR into one record per CDR3 protein. The sample shows approximately 430,000 distinct CDR3 sequences, 14% to 15% of them seen only once. The specimen was blood. The origin of the receptors is a man between 18 and 35 years old with Graves' ophthalmopathy.

The chain is built from TRBV10-3 and TRBJ2-7; D ambiguous. Trimming shortened V by 10 bases and J by 3 bases, and 13 bases separated the two germline ends. The CDR3 contains 12 residues. CDR1 is ENHRY and CDR2 is SYGVKD in the germline V gene. The CDR3 bases are TGTGCCACCATGGCCTCTGGCTACGAGCAGTACTTC. This codes for CATMASGYEQYF.

V and J are TRBV5-5 and TRBJ2-2; a possible D gene is TRBD1 (6 bases). Germline CDR1 reads SGHKS; CDR2 reads YYEKEE (reference sequence). The V and J ends lost 6 bases and 1 base respectively, with 16 bases between them. The CDR3 extends over 16 amino acids. The CDR3 is CASIEPGQKNTGELFF. The DNA of the CDR3 is TGTGCCAGCATAGAACCGGGACAAAAGAACACCGGGGAGCTGTTTTTT.

Many counts were recorded for this clonotype. V and J are TRBV2 and TRBJ2-2; D may be TRBD2 (5 bases). In germline, CDR1 is SNHLY, CDR2 FYNNEI. Trimming stripped 7 bases from V and 6 bases from J, with 9 bases between. The CDR3 extends over 12 amino acids. In nucleotides, the CDR3 is TGTGCCAGCACGGGGATCGCCGGGGAGCTGTTTTTT. It is translated as CASTGIAGELFF.

This clonotype was seen many times. The chain couples TRBV6-1 to TRBJ2-3, with D unresolved. Between the trimmed V and J ends, which lost 8 bases and 0 bases, there was a span of 15 bases. The CDR3 runs 15 residues. Germline V gene lookup returns CDR1 MNHNS and CDR2 SASEGT. Written as DNA, the CDR3 is TGTGCCAGCGAACTAACAGTGGCTAGCACAGATACGCAGTATTTT. Translation gives CASELTVASTDTQYF.

This clonotype appeared a few times. The rearrangement uses TRBV11-3 and TRBJ1-1, with D unresolved. CDR1 and CDR2 (germline): SGHNT, YENEEA. The CDR3 totals 16 residues. Trimming cost V 0 bases and J 3 bases, with 14 bases left between them. The CDR3 loop is CASSLEVGGIDTEAFF. CDR3 nucleotides: TGTGCCAGCAGCTTAGAGGTGGGAGGGATAGACACTGAAGCTTTCTTT.

There are a few counts of this clonotype. The rearrangement joins TRBV4-1 to TRBJ2-3, with TRBD2 as a possible D gene (5 bases). The CDR3 sequence is 15 residues long. V shed 1 base and J shed 2 bases, with 10 bases lying between them. CDR1 and CDR2 from the germline V gene are MGHRA and YSYEKL. The CDR3 reads CASSQGPGNTDTQYF. The DNA for the CDR3 is TGCGCCAGCAGCCAAGGACCGGGGAACACAGATACGCAGTATTTT.

This clonotype was detected many times. The chain has TRBV25-1 and TRBJ2-3, with 8 bases that match TRBD2. This CDR3 contains 16 residues. The V and J ends lost 4 bases and 5 bases, in that order; junction bases with no gene match: 11. Germline V gene sequence: CDR1 MGHDK, CDR2 SYGVNS. CDR3 in DNA: TGTGCCAGCAGTGTGCGGGAGGACCTTGTCGGAGATACGCAGTATTTT. Translating it yields CASSVREDLVGDTQYF.

The sample holds a few counts of this clonotype. V gene TRBV27 combines with J gene TRBJ2-1; the match to TRBD2 covers 11 bases. Unmatched junction bases numbered 10, after V lost 6 bases and J lost 6 bases. This CDR3 contains 16 residues. The germline gives CDR1 MNHEY, CDR2 SMNVEV (reference sequence). The CDR3: CASSRTGLAGGNEQFF. DNA of the CDR3: TGTGCCAGCAGCCGAACCGGGCTAGCGGGAGGCAATGAGCAGTTCTTC.

The chain recombines TRBV24-1 with TRBJ2-2; D ambiguous. This CDR3 is built from 16 residues. Trimming removed 3 bases from V and 1 base from J, with 11 bases in between. CDR1 is KGHDR, CDR2 SFDVKD, per germline. CDR3 residues: CATSDPGIKNTGELFF. CDR3 nucleotide sequence: TGTGCCACCAGTGATCCCGGAATAAAGAACACCGGGGAGCTGTTTTTT.

This clonotype was observed at least ten times. The chain uses TRBV11-2 and TRBJ1-1; tentative D call: TRBD1 (6 bases). Looked up from germline, CDR1 is SGHAT and CDR2 is FQNNGV. CDR3 length: 12 residues. V lost 5 bases, J lost 10 bases, and 14 bases lay in between. In DNA, the CDR3 is TGTGCCAGCAGCCCCTCTACAGGGTCAGCTTTCTTT. Its translation is CASSPSTGSAFF. The full variable domain, its missing parts supplied by reference TRBV11-2 and TRBJ1-1, is EAGVAQSPRYKIIEKRQSVAFWCNPISGHATLYWYQQILGQGPKLLIQFQNNGVVDDSQLPKDRFSAERLKGVDSTLKIQPAKLEDSAVYLCASSPSTGSAFFGQGTRLTVV.

This clonotype was seen a few times. The chain links TRBV19 to TRBJ2-5; TRBD2 might be the D (6 bases). Per germline, CDR1 LNHDA and CDR2 SQIVND (reference sequence). The V gene lost 7 bases and the J gene lost 5 bases, with 17 bases spanning the gap. The CDR3 is 14 amino acids. The CDR3 DNA is TGTGCCAGTAACCATGGGGGGAATCGCGAGACCCAGTACTTC. Translating gives CASNHGGNRETQYF.

This clonotype was counted many times. V and J are TRBV6-1 and TRBJ2-7, with D tentatively TRBD2 (7 bases). The CDR3 covers 15 residues. Germline V CDR1 and CDR2: MNHNS, SASEGT. V lost 6 bases to trimming and J lost 0 bases, with 15 bases between them. Here the CDR3 reads CASSPGDYHSYEQYF. Here the CDR3 DNA reads TGTGCCAGCAGCCCAGGGGACTACCACTCCTACGAGCAGTACTTC.

This clonotype was observed many times. Here the CDR3 DNA reads TGTGCCAGCAGCTTAAGTCCGCCCGGAGGGCATGAGCAGTTCTTC. Translating it yields CASSLSPPGGHEQFF. The J gene is TRBJ2-1, the V gene TRBV7-3, with D possibly TRBD2 on 6 matching bases. The germline V gene encodes CDR1 SGHTA and CDR2 FQGTGA. Trimming took off 1 base at V and 8 bases at J, with 15 bases between the two ends. There are 15 residues in the CDR3.

The table lists this clonotype with many counts. The chain joins TRBV27 to TRBJ2-3; D might be TRBD1 (6 bases). Deletions cut 5 bases from V and 1 base from J, with 10 bases between. The CDR3 totals 14 residues. CDR1 MNHEY and CDR2 SMNVEV come from the germline V gene (reference sequence). The DNA for the CDR3 is TGTGCCAGCAGTACGGGACAACGCACAGATACGCAGTATTTT. Its translation is CASSTGQRTDTQYF.

The chain joins TRBV5-5 to TRBJ1-3; 9 bases agree with TRBD1. Trimming removed 3 bases from V and 2 bases from J; junction bases left unmatched: 3. CDR3 length: 15 residues. CDR1 and CDR2 from the germline V gene are SGHKS and YYEKEE (reference sequence). The CDR3 sequence: CASSWTGDPGNTIYF. CDR3 sequence (DNA): TGTGCCAGCAGCTGGACAGGGGACCCTGGAAACACCATATATTTT.

This clonotype has a count of ten or more. V gene TRBV29-1 combines with J gene TRBJ2-4; TRBD1 is a possible D gene (6 bases). The CDR3 is made up of 14 amino acids. V gave up 5 bases and J gave up 8 bases, with 19 bases separating them. CDR1 is SQVTM and CDR2 is ANQGSEA in the germline V gene. The CDR3 here is CSVNDNRAGYIQYF. Written as DNA, the CDR3 is TGCAGCGTTAATGACAACAGGGCCGGGTACATTCAGTACTTC.

This clonotype turned up a few times. The genes are TRBV18 and TRBJ1-5; D gene ambiguous. V was trimmed by 3 bases and J by 5 bases, leaving 14 bases between them. CDR1 is KGHSH, CDR2 LQKENI, per germline. The CDR3 length is 15 residues. The DNA of the CDR3 is TGTGCCAGCTCACCCACCGTAGGGAACGATCAGCCCCAGCATTTT. As protein: CASSPTVGNDQPQHF.

Of note for this clonotype: A read error may be the cause here, since a much bigger clone is one base away. The rearrangement joins TRBV6-1 to TRBJ2-5; 7 nucleotides agree with TRBD2. V lost 5 bases, J lost 6 bases, and 6 bases stayed unmatched. This CDR3 region has 13 residues. The germline V gene has CDR1 MNHNS and CDR2 SASEGT. In DNA form, the CDR3 reads TGTGCCAGCAGTCGGGACTACGCCAAGACCCAGTACTTC. Amino acid sequence: CASSRDYAKTQYF.

A word on this clonotype: A read error may explain this, as a much larger clone is one base away. The rearrangement uses TRBV12-3 or TRBV12-4 and TRBJ1-5; possible D gene TRBD1, 5 bases. This CDR3 has 14 amino acids. CDR3: CANSFGGSNQPQHF. CDR3 nucleotide sequence: TGTGCCAACAGTTTTGGGGGTAGCAATCAGCCCCAGCATTTT.

The sample holds many counts of this clonotype. V is TRBV5-1 and J is TRBJ2-2; D is unclear. This CDR3 has 12 amino acids. Trimming removed 1 base from V and 8 bases from J, with 6 bases in between. CDR1 is SGHRS and CDR2 is YFSETQ in the germline V gene. CDR3 sequence: CASSLRDGELFF. CDR3 nucleotide sequence: TGCGCCAGCAGCTTGCGTGATGGGGAGCTGTTTTTT.

The chain links TRBV4-1 to TRBJ2-7, with 10 nucleotides matching TRBD2. V was clipped by 3 bases and J by 3 bases; unmatched bases: 14. CDR3 length: 18 residues. CDR1 and CDR2 (germline): MGHRA, YSYEKL. The CDR3 coding sequence is TGCGCCAGCAGCCACCCGCTAGCGGGAGTGTCAAAAGGCTACGAGCAGTACTTC. Its translation is CASSHPLAGVSKGYEQYF.

The chain has TRBV6-2 or TRBV6-3 and TRBJ2-3, with D possibly matching TRBD2 (6 bases). Germline-derived CDR1 and CDR2 are MNHEY and SVGEGT. The CDR3 spans 15 residues. The V end was cut by 4 bases, the J end by 4 bases, with 15 bases between. The CDR3 sequence: CASSCTGAPPDTQYF. The CDR3 DNA is TGTGCCAGCAGTTGCACGGGAGCCCCCCCAGATACGCAGTATTTT.

This clonotype occurred a few times. The chain joins TRBV25-1 to TRBJ2-1; 11 nucleotides line up with TRBD2. This CDR3 has 16 residues. V shed 3 bases, J shed 6 bases, and the junction held 7 bases outside the gene matches. The germline gives CDR1 MGHDK, CDR2 SYGVNS. The CDR3 spells CASSDELAGVINEQFF. In DNA, the CDR3 is TGTGCCAGCAGTGACGAACTAGCGGGAGTCATCAATGAGCAGTTCTTC.

This clonotype was counted only a few times. The chain combines TRBV12-3 or TRBV12-4 with TRBJ1-4, with D tentatively TRBD1 (5 bases). The CDR3 length is 14 residues. V lost 8 bases and J 5 bases, leaving 15 bases between the germline ends. The CDR3 DNA sequence: TGTGCCAGCGGAAGACAGTCCTTAAATGAAAAACTGTTTTTT. Protein sequence: CASGRQSLNEKLFF.

The chain carries TRBV10-1 and TRBJ2-3; D is perhaps TRBD2 (5 bases). Between the trimmed V and J ends, which lost 0 bases and 8 bases, there was a span of 6 bases. In germline, CDR1 is WNHNN, CDR2 SYGVQD (reference sequence). The CDR3 extends over 12 amino acids. The CDR3 region is CASSESAGTQYF. Written as DNA, the CDR3 is TGCGCCAGCAGTGAGTCCGCGGGTACGCAGTATTTT.

This clonotype was recorded many times. This sequence joins TRBV6-1 and TRBJ1-1; D is uncertain. CDR1 and CDR2 from the germline V gene are MNHNS and SASEGT. The V end lost 2 bases, the J end lost 6 bases, and 13 bases lay between the germline ends. The CDR3 loop spans 14 amino acids. CDR3 bases: TGTGCCAGCAGTGAACGGCCCGCCCTCGCTGAAGCTTTCTTT. Its translation: CASSERPALAEAFF.